The subject of this entry is one T cell receptor (beta chain). Antigen: not known. The TCR beta cDNA libraries contained unique molecular identifiers. TCRdb fed the PCR reads into MiXCR, producing one record per CDR3 protein. Of hundreds of thousands of distinct CDR3 sequences listed, 40% to 55% are singletons. These data originate in a study of post-analysis software for immune sequencing data. Study results and limitations: TRBV5-6, TRBV5-1 and TRBV20-1 were among 4 or 5 TRBV segments more frequent in patients than controls. The normalized Chao1 diversity of multiple sclerosis patients was significantly lower than that of controls.

The CDR3 spans 16 residues. The ends lost 6 bases at V and 5 bases at J; junction bases unmatched: 14. Germline loops: CDR1 SNHLY, CDR2 FYNNEI. The receptor was isolated from a girl between 5 and 17 years old with multiple sclerosis. The V gene is TRBV2, the J gene TRBJ2-3; 7 bases are a match to TRBD2. Sequenced: blood. The CDR3 bases are TGTGCCAGCAGACTTAACCGGGACTACGGTTTAGATACGCAGTATTTT. This codes for CASRLNRDYGLDTQYF.